Given below is one T cell receptor (beta chain) in context. Its antigen is undetermined. Sample-barcoded 5' priming and a J-beta primer mix drove a second PCR of about 6 to 12 cycles. MiXCR, run by TCRdb on the 5' RACE reads, gives a single entry per CDR3 protein. The table records about 1.8 million distinct CDR3 sequences, about 49% of them present only once. This record comes from a study of blood T cells in healthy people across ages. Study conclusions and caveats: PBMC samples, being unsorted, prevented any conclusive comparison of naive and antigen-experienced cells.

The TCR sequence derives from a woman aged 40 to 50 in good health. The source material was blood.

The CDR3 protein is CASSLSLATQETQYF. DNA of the CDR3: TGTGCCAGCAGCTTATCGCTAGCGACTCAAGAGACCCAGTACTTC. The chain combines TRBV7-9 with TRBJ2-5; D perhaps matches TRBD2 (6 bases). The V gene's germline CDR1 is SEHNR and CDR2 FQNEAQ (reference sequence). V was shortened by 2 bases and J by 2 bases, with 12 bases between the two germline ends. CDR3 length: 15 amino acids.